This T cell receptor beta chain was obtained from a study of blood T cell repertoires in COVID-19. About the research overall: Both acute and convalescent COVID-19 samples were obtained from the United States, Italy and Spain.

Recruitment covered about 26 US areas and drew participants whose ages spanned roughly 18 to 100 years. Within 2 weeks of study entry, exposed participants had contacted a PCR-confirmed or clinician-diagnosed COVID-19 case. In the original analysis: Reference gene primers were amplified, and this amplification served to estimate nucleated cell counts. Repertoires were generated with immunoSEQ multiplex PCR, while TCRdb's copy carries only in-frame clones and drops some. The V and J calls and the clone size are those of that table, but D and trimming were determined from the DNA. The repertoire holds around 400,000 clones, with approximately 93% as singletons. The material sequenced was PBMCs or T cells enriched from blood (not recorded which). The source is a woman aged 35 to 49 who had been exposed to COVID-19.

Here the CDR3 reads CASSLKRGTEAFF. The CDR3 nucleotides read TGTGCCAGCAGCTTGAAAAGGGGCACTGAAGCTTTCTTT. This chain connects TRBV5-6 to TRBJ1-1; D is perhaps TRBD1 (5 bases). CDR1 SGHDT and CDR2 YYEEEE come from the germline V gene. Between the trimmed V and J ends, which lost 1 base and 4 bases, there was a span of 8 bases. The CDR3 has 13 amino acids.